The 8 T cell receptor beta chains presented below share a single source sample, sequenced in a study of blood T cell repertoires in COVID-19. Libraries were prepared by immunoSEQ multiplex PCR; TCRdb keeps only in-frame clonotypes and omits some of them. This sample has about 200,000 clones, with more than 85% found just once. The specimen sequenced was peripheral blood. The receptors were sampled from a man between 60 and 75 years old with acute or convalescent COVID-19.

The V and J genes are TRBV6-2 or TRBV6-3 and TRBJ1-1; the D is unclear. CDR3 length: 11 residues. The germline V and J ends were trimmed by 2 bases and 4 bases, with 2 bases remaining between them. CDR1 and CDR2 (germline): MNHEY, SVGEGT. This CDR3 is CASSYRTEAFF. CDR3 nucleotides: TGTGCCAGCAGTTACCGCACTGAAGCTTTCTTT.

The rearrangement joins TRBV28 to TRBJ1-4, with 9 bases matching TRBD1. The V gene's germline CDR1 is MDHEN and CDR2 SYDVKM. The V segment lost 5 bases and the J segment 4 bases; nucleotides outside the gene matches: 8. The CDR3 runs to 16 residues. The CDR3 sequence is CASSLPGQGGNEKLFF. In DNA form, the CDR3 reads TGTGCCAGCAGTCTCCCGGGACAGGGAGGTAATGAAAAACTGTTTTTT.

V usage is TRBV5-4 and J usage is TRBJ2-7; tentative D call: TRBD1 (5 bases). The V end was cut by 4 bases, the J end by 3 bases, with 11 bases between. CDR1 and CDR2 (germline): SGHNT, YYREEE (reference sequence). The CDR3 is made up of 13 amino acids. The CDR3 here is CASSPIDSYEQYF. CDR3 bases: TGTGCCAGCAGCCCGATAGACAGCTACGAGCAGTACTTC.

The rearrangement joins TRBV15 to TRBJ2-3; possibly TRBD2 for D (5 bases). Trimming removed 0 bases from V and 10 bases from J, with 11 bases in between. CDR1 is LNHNV and CDR2 is YYDKDF in the germline V gene (reference sequence). The CDR3 runs 13 residues. This CDR3 reads CATSRDGQRAQYF. For the CDR3, the DNA is TGTGCCACCAGCAGAGATGGGCAGAGGGCGCAGTATTTT.

The chain combines TRBV19 with TRBJ1-1, with D maybe TRBD1 (5 bases). CDR1 is LNHDA, CDR2 SQIVND, per germline (reference sequence). V shed 3 bases and J shed 6 bases, with 14 bases lying between them. The CDR3 runs to 14 residues. CDR3 nucleotides: TGTGCCAGTAGTATCCGTCGGCAGGGCCCTGAAGCTTTCTTT. This encodes CASSIRRQGPEAFF.

The chain has TRBV7-3 and TRBJ2-2, with D uncertain. The CDR3 is made up of 16 amino acids. Germline-derived CDR1 and CDR2 are SGHTA and FQGTGA. With 1 base removed from V and 0 bases from J, the gap between germline ends came to 9 bases. DNA of the CDR3: TGTGCCAGCAGCTTAATGGATAGCACGAACACCGGGGAGCTGTTTTTT. Its translation: CASSLMDSTNTGELFF.

V and J are TRBV30 and TRBJ2-7, with 8 nucleotides matching TRBD1. Germline CDR1 reads GTSNPN; CDR2 reads SVGIG (reference sequence). The V and J ends lost 3 bases and 6 bases, in that order; junction bases with no gene match: 7. The CDR3 totals 13 residues. In nucleotides, the CDR3 is TGTGCCTGGAGGTTAGGACAGGGAGCCGAGCAGTACTTC. Translating it yields CAWRLGQGAEQYF.

The genes are TRBV10-3 and TRBJ2-2; 9 bases line up with TRBD1. The germline CDR1 and CDR2 sequences are ENHRY and SYGVKD. CDR3 length equals 15 residues. V lost 4 bases and J lost 4; bases outside the gene matches: 4. The chain's CDR3 is CAISGTGVRTGELFF. The CDR3 nucleotides read TGTGCCATCAGTGGGACAGGGGTTCGCACCGGGGAGCTGTTTTTT.